Below, 27 T cell receptor beta chains from the same sample are listed, as sequenced in a study of human T cells and chemical hapten exposure. MiXCR, run by TCRdb on the RACE reads, gives a single entry per CDR3 protein. The profile shows some 300,000 distinct CDR3 sequences, 5% to 6.5% of them singletons. The time point is: pre-sensitization, week 0. Treatment indicated: therapeutic diphenylcyclopropenone sensitization with weekly scalp DPC. Sample: whole blood, taken in connection with sensitization to the hapten diphenylcyclopropenone (DPC). These receptors all stem from a woman younger than 30 with alopecia areata. Some clones in this sample may be carry-over from other donors' samples.

The V call is TRBV2, the J call TRBJ1-2; possibly TRBD1 for D (5 bases). CDR1 and CDR2 from the germline V gene are SNHLY and FYNNEI. Trimming left V 1 base short and J 2 bases short, with 11 bases between. The CDR3 is made up of 15 amino acids. The CDR3 is CASSEGGNRNYGYTF. The CDR3 DNA reads as TGTGCCAGCAGTGAAGGGGGGAATCGGAACTATGGCTACACCTTC.

This clonotype was seen a handful of times. The rearrangement joins TRBV6-5 to TRBJ1-5, with a possible D match to TRBD1 (6 bases). The CDR3 is 13 amino acids. The germline V and J ends were trimmed by 6 bases and 4 bases, with 10 bases remaining between them. Germline V lookup: CDR1 MNHEY, CDR2 SVGAGI. DNA of the CDR3: TGTGCCAGCAGACAACAGGGAAATCAGCCCCAGCATTTT. Amino acids: CASRQQGNQPQHF.

This clonotype was counted only a few times. The chain combines TRBV3-1 with TRBJ2-2; unclear D gene. The length of the CDR3 is 15 residues. Germline CDR1 LGHDT, CDR2 YNNKEL (reference sequence). V was trimmed by 4 bases and J by 3 bases, leaving 12 bases between them. The DNA of the CDR3 is TGTGCCAGCAGCCCGCTGGGCGCGGACACCGGGGAGCTGTTTTTT. Translated, it gives CASSPLGADTGELFF.

This chain connects TRBV14 to TRBJ2-5, with 14 bases matching TRBD2. The CDR3 extends over 17 amino acids. J was trimmed by 5 bases and V by 1 base; bases with no gene match: 6. The germline V gene encodes CDR1 SGHDN and CDR2 FVKESK. CDR3 region: CASSQGGTSGGGETQYF. CDR3 nucleotides: TGTGCCAGCAGCCAAGGTGGGACTAGCGGGGGAGGTGAGACCCAGTACTTC.

The V and J genes are TRBV7-2 and TRBJ1-1; D is perhaps TRBD1 (5 bases). The CDR3 loop spans 13 amino acids. Germline V gene sequence: CDR1 SGHTA, CDR2 FQGNSA. With 1 base removed from V and 10 bases from J, the gap between germline ends came to 13 bases. The CDR3: CASSLGAGGGAFF. The DNA for the CDR3 is TGTGCCAGCAGCTTAGGGGCGGGCGGGGGAGCTTTCTTT.

This clonotype has only a few counts. CDR3 loop: CASSVDRGSTDTQYF. The CDR3, as DNA: TGCGCCAGCAGCGTGGACAGGGGGAGCACAGATACGCAGTATTTT. This chain connects TRBV5-1 to TRBJ2-3; 10 bases line up with TRBD1. J gave up 0 bases and V 4 bases, and 2 bases lay outside the gene matches. Germline V lookup: CDR1 SGHRS, CDR2 YFSETQ. The length of the CDR3 is 15 residues.

The chain joins TRBV4-1 to TRBJ1-5; tentatively, D is TRBD1 (6 bases). Trimming pared 4 bases from V and 2 bases from J, leaving 15 bases between. Germline V gene data show CDR1 as MGHRA and CDR2 as YSYEKL. CDR3 length: 16 residues. This CDR3 reads CASSLLQGSGNQPQHF. Written as DNA, the CDR3 is TGCGCCAGCAGCCTCCTACAGGGAAGTGGCAATCAGCCCCAGCATTTT.

This sequence joins TRBV12-3 or TRBV12-4 and TRBJ1-2; 7 bases are shared with TRBD1. There are 15 residues in the CDR3. The V and J ends lost 4 bases and 3 bases, in that order; junction bases with no gene match: 8. CDR3 DNA: TGTGCCAGCAGTTACAACAGGGGATCCCACTATGGCTACACCTTC. Amino acids: CASSYNRGSHYGYTF.

This clonotype came up a few times. The chain combines TRBV6-5 with TRBJ2-7; D is ambiguous. V lost 0 bases to trimming and J lost 4 bases, with 16 bases between them. From germline, CDR1 is MNHEY and CDR2 SVGAGI. The CDR3 is 16 residues long. The CDR3 nucleotides are TGTGCCAGCAGTTACTCGGGCCCGATCGCCGGGTACGAGCAGTACTTC. Protein: CASSYSGPIAGYEQYF.

The CDR3 DNA sequence: TGCAGTGCTAGAGATTCTCTTCGCGGGTCGACAGGGGGTGGCTCTGGAAACACCATATATTTT. As protein: CSARDSLRGSTGGGSGNTIYF. The genes are TRBV20-1 and TRBJ1-3; TRBD1 matches 9 bases. Germline assignment: CDR1 DFQATT and CDR2 SNEGSKA (reference sequence). The CDR3 contains 21 residues. The ends lost 0 bases at V and 0 bases at J; junction bases unmatched: 18.

This clonotype has just a few counts. The chain has TRBV2 and TRBJ1-1; 7 bases match TRBD1. Germline assignment: CDR1 SNHLY and CDR2 FYNNEI. The CDR3 covers 12 residues. V lost 4 bases and J lost 11; bases outside the gene matches: 7. The chain's CDR3 is CASSVGRGLAFF. For the CDR3, the DNA is TGTGCCAGCAGTGTGGGAAGGGGGCTGGCTTTCTTT.

The chain uses TRBV2 and TRBJ2-3; TRBD1 agrees at 10 bases. From germline, CDR1 is SNHLY and CDR2 FYNNEI. V trimming: 6 bases; J trimming: 3 bases; junction bases outside the gene matches: 15. The CDR3 is 18 amino acids. CDR3 in amino acids: CASSERSWTGGTTDTQYF. As DNA, the CDR3 is TGTGCCAGCAGCGAACGATCCTGGACAGGGGGTACGACAGATACGCAGTATTTT.

This clonotype was seen only a few times. The chain combines TRBV7-2 with TRBJ2-5, with 8 bases aligning to TRBD2. Trimming took 4 bases from V and 2 from J; bases not matched to a gene: 15. CDR3 length: 18 residues. CDR1 and CDR2 (germline): SGHTA, FQGNSA. Here the CDR3 reads CASSSRGRGAITQETQYF. CDR3 DNA sequence: TGTGCCAGCAGCTCCCGAGGGCGGGGGGCCATAACACAAGAGACCCAGTACTTC.

This clonotype was seen a handful of times. V gene TRBV11-1 combines with J gene TRBJ2-3; 10 bases line up with TRBD1. CDR1 and CDR2 (germline): SGHAT, FQDESV (reference sequence). The CDR3 covers 14 residues. V lost 5 bases, J lost 9 bases, and 8 bases stayed unmatched. The CDR3 bases are TGTGCCAGCAGCGGGACAGGGGACGTCGACACGCAGTATTTT. Amino acids: CASSGTGDVDTQYF.

This clonotype has a handful of counts. The chain employs TRBV5-1 and TRBJ2-2; a weak D match, TRBD1 (6 bases). V was trimmed by 0 bases and J by 2 bases, leaving 11 bases between them. The CDR3 sequence is 16 residues long. Germline V gene sequence: CDR1 SGHRS, CDR2 YFSETQ. CDR3: CASSLVGAANTGELFF. DNA of the CDR3: TGCGCCAGCAGCTTGGTGGGGGCAGCTAACACCGGGGAGCTGTTTTTT.

This sequence joins TRBV20-1 and TRBJ2-5; 8 nucleotides agree with TRBD1. The CDR3 is 17 amino acids. Germline CDR1 DFQATT, CDR2 SNEGSKA (reference sequence). Trimming at V came to 5 bases and at J to 1 base, leaving 15 bases not matched to a gene. CDR3 protein: CSAPPSSGQGLQETQYF. As DNA, the CDR3 is TGCAGTGCTCCTCCCTCGAGCGGACAGGGACTCCAAGAGACCCAGTACTTC.

This clonotype was recorded a few times. V gene TRBV3-1 combines with J gene TRBJ1-5; a possible D gene is TRBD1 (6 bases). This CDR3 region has 17 residues. V shed 2 bases and J shed 2 bases, with 16 bases lying between them. Per germline, CDR1 LGHDT and CDR2 YNNKEL (reference sequence). CDR3 sequence (DNA): TGTGCCAGCAGCCAAAACACAGGGAGTAGTGGCAATCAGCCCCAGCATTTT. Translating gives CASSQNTGSSGNQPQHF. The full variable domain, its missing parts supplied by reference TRBV3-1 and TRBJ1-5, is DTAVSQTPKYLVTQMGNDKSIKCEQNLGHDTMYWYKQDSKKFLKIMFSYNNKELIINETVPNRFSPKSPDKAHLNLHINSLELGDSAVYFCASSQNTGSSGNQPQHFGDGTRLSIL.

This clonotype was detected ten times or more. The chain uses TRBV27 and TRBJ2-1, with TRBD2 as a possible D gene (5 bases). V was trimmed by 3 bases and J by 5 bases, leaving 8 bases between them. The CDR3 has 13 amino acids. Germline CDR1 MNHEY, CDR2 SMNVEV (reference sequence). The CDR3 sequence: CASSFTRDNEQFF. The CDR3 DNA sequence: TGTGCCAGCAGTTTCACTAGGGACAATGAGCAGTTCTTC.

In this sample, this clonotype turned up many times. V is TRBV12-3 or TRBV12-4 and J is TRBJ1-6; no firm D call. V lost 3 bases, J lost 8 bases, and 8 bases lay in between. This CDR3 comprises 13 residues. The CDR3 loop is CASSLGFDSPLHF. CDR3 coding DNA: TGTGCCAGCAGTTTGGGGTTTGATTCACCCCTCCACTTT.

This clonotype was detected only a few times. The V and J genes are TRBV7-6 and TRBJ1-2, with TRBD1 identical over 9 bases. Germline V gives CDR1 SGHVS, CDR2 FNYEAQ. This CDR3 comprises 15 residues. Losses at the gene ends were 4 bases for V and 5 bases for J; bases not matched to a gene: 8. CDR3: CASSWGQGRGYGYTF. CDR3 DNA: TGTGCCAGCAGCTGGGGACAGGGTAGGGGATATGGCTACACCTTC.

This clonotype was recorded many times. The V and J genes are TRBV29-1 and TRBJ1-5; no clear D gene. This CDR3 has 12 residues. CDR1 SQVTM and CDR2 ANQGSEA come from the germline V gene. Trimming took 4 bases from V and 3 from J, leaving 7 bases between them. CDR3 sequence: CSVVKNNQPQHF. In nucleotides, the CDR3 is TGCAGCGTTGTTAAGAACAATCAGCCCCAGCATTTT. The full variable domain, completed using reference TRBV29-1 and TRBJ1-5, is SAVISQKPSRDICQRGTSLTIQCQVDSQVTMMFWYRQQPGQSLTLIATANQGSEATYESGFVIDKFPISRPNLTFSTLTVSNMSPEDSSIYLCSVVKNNQPQHFGDGTRLSIL.

This clonotype turned up a few times. This chain uses TRBV4-3 with TRBJ2-1; weak D call: TRBD1 (6 bases). From germline, CDR1 is LGHNA and CDR2 YSLEER. Deletions cut 4 bases from V and 6 bases from J, with 16 bases between. The CDR3 is 15 residues long. CDR3 in amino acids: CASSPDTGPFNEQFF. The CDR3 DNA follows: TGCGCCAGCAGCCCCGACACAGGGCCCTTCAATGAGCAGTTCTTC.

The V call is TRBV10-3, the J call TRBJ1-2; no definite D call. This CDR3 comprises 12 residues. V lost 4 bases, J lost 6 bases, and 9 bases lay in between. Germline-derived CDR1 and CDR2 are ENHRY and SYGVKD. CDR3 protein: CAISALEDGYTF. As DNA, the CDR3 is TGTGCCATCAGTGCGTTGGAGGATGGCTACACCTTC.

Concerning this clonotype: A read error is possible here, since a much larger clone lies one base away. This chain uses TRBV7-2 with TRBJ2-3, with D perhaps matching TRBD1 (5 bases). The CDR3 consists of 14 residues. Per the germline V gene, CDR1 is SGHTA and CDR2 is FQGNSA. CDR3 nucleotides: TGTGCCAGCAGGGCAGGACGACGCACAGGTACGCAGTATTTT. Translated, it gives CASRAGRRTGTQYF. Based on the CDR3 plus reference TRBV7-2 and TRBJ2-3, the full variable domain is GAGVSQSPSNKVTEKGKDVELRCDPISGHTALYWYRQSLGQGLEFLIYFQGNSAPDKSGLPSDRFSAERTGGSVSTLTIQRTQQEDSAVYLCASRAGRRTGTQYFGPGTRLTVL.

This clonotype has a count of ten or more. This sequence joins TRBV7-2 and TRBJ2-3; tentatively, D is TRBD1 (5 bases). The germline V and J ends were trimmed by 3 bases and 4 bases, with 11 bases remaining between them. This CDR3 spans 14 amino acids. Germline CDR1 is SGHTA and CDR2 is FQGNSA. In nucleotides, the CDR3 is TGTGCCAGCAGCTTTGGGGCCTCGGCAGATACGCAGTATTTT. Its protein is CASSFGASADTQYF.

This clonotype was counted between two and nine times. This chain uses TRBV9 with TRBJ1-5, with D unresolved. Germline V gene data show CDR1 as SGDLS and CDR2 as YYNGEE. The V end lost 3 bases, the J end lost 3 bases, and 13 bases lay between the germline ends. This CDR3 comprises 15 residues. The CDR3 DNA follows: TGTGCCAGCAGCGAGGAGGGAAGGGACAATCAGCCCCAGCATTTT. Its translation is CASSEEGRDNQPQHF.

This clonotype was seen at least ten times. This chain uses TRBV5-1 with TRBJ2-2; TRBD2 agrees at 7 bases. The CDR3 is made up of 15 amino acids. The J segment lost 1 base and the V segment lost 4 bases, leaving 4 bases of the junction unmatched. From germline, CDR1 is SGHRS and CDR2 YFSETQ. The CDR3: CASSRSGENTGELFF. The CDR3 DNA reads as TGCGCCAGCAGCCGGAGCGGGGAGAACACCGGGGAGCTGTTTTTT.